This T cell receptor (beta chain) stems from a study of T cells in Graves' hyperthyroidism and ophthalmopathy. Overall study findings and caveats: Ophthalmopathy cases were set apart from stable hyperthyroidism by a 13 V-J model. For ophthalmopathy, model prediction preceded onset by a median about 6.4 months.

Germline assignment: CDR1 SGHTA and CDR2 FQGTGA. This CDR3 spans 17 amino acids. Patients were excluded for uncontrolled infection, other autoimmune disease, pregnancy or lactation. Clinicians diagnosed patients from clinical symptoms, serum thyroxine and TRAb, thyroid ultrasound and orbital computed tomography. This clonotype was detected once. Its target is unknown. One end of the junction is discordant with germline, which a read error may explain. RNA transcripts were the template for amplifying TCR beta CDR3 regions. The TCR CDR3 first-round RT-PCR relied on the HTBI primer set. MiXCR was run by TCRdb on the multiplex PCR reads, yielding one entry per CDR3 protein. The repertoire holds almost 600,000 distinct CDR3 sequences, with about half as singletons.

Material: peripheral blood or thyroid tissue (not recorded which). The origin of this receptor is a woman between 18 and 30 years old with Graves' hyperthyroidism. The chain joins TRBV7-3 to TRBJ2-2, with 13 bases lining up with TRBD2. This CDR3 is CASSQGLAGVQTGELFF. CDR3 DNA: TGCGCCAGCAGCCAAGGACTAGCGGGAGTACAGACCGGGGAGCTGTTTTTT.